This T cell receptor beta chain was captured by sequencing in a study of blood T cells in healthy people across ages. Findings and limits, study-wide: Naive and antigen-experienced cells could not be conclusively compared, given unsorted PBMCs. Naive CD4+ cell counts and diversity both ran higher in long-lived than in aged donors.

This clonotype was picked up many times. Its antigen remains unknown. With 0 bases removed from V and 3 bases from J, the gap between germline ends came to 8 bases. Germline V gene sequence: CDR1 DFQATT, CDR2 SNEGSKA (reference sequence). This CDR3 region has 13 residues. The use of a sample-barcoded 5' primer and a J-beta primer mix characterized a second PCR of roughly 6 to 12 cycles. TCRdb reanalysed the 5' RACE reads using MiXCR and keeps one entry per CDR3 protein. The sample includes 650,000 to 700,000 distinct CDR3 sequences, 32% of them seen just once. The TCR comes from a woman of 80 years or more in good health. The chain employs TRBV20-1 and TRBJ1-2; D gene uncertain. Sequencing input: blood. CDR3 amino acids: CSARDLADYGYTF. The CDR3 DNA sequence: TGCAGTGCTAGAGATCTGGCAGACTATGGCTACACCTTC.